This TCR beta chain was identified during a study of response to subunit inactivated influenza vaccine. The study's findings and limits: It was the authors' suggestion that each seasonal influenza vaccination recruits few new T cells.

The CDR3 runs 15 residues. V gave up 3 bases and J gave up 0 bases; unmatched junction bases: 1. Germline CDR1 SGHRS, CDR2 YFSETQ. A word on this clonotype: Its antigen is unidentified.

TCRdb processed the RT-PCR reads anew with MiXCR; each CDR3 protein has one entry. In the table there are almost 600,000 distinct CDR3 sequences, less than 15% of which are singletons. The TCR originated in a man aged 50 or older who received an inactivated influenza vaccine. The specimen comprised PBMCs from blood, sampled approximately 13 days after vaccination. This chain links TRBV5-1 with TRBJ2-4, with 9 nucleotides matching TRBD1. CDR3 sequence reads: CASSWGQGAKNIQYF. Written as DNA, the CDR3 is TGCGCCAGCAGCTGGGGACAGGGAGCCAAAAACATTCAGTACTTC.